This T cell receptor (beta chain) emerged from a study of healthy donors' naive CD4 and CD8 T cells. In regard to this clonotype: The antigen remains undetermined.

Trimming removed 0 bases from V and 0 bases from J, with 9 bases in between. The CDR3 is made up of 15 amino acids. CDR1 and CDR2 from the germline V gene are SGHAT and FQNNGV. Each TCR library used 400 to 600 ng of total RNA and a linear amplification protocol. TCRdb fed the reads into MiXCR, producing one record per CDR3 protein. The data show 150,000 to 200,000 distinct CDR3 sequences, over 60% seen once. Study-wide results and caveats: Naive CD4+ and CD8+ cells reportedly differed in usage of most V and J genes.

The sequencing sample was made of naive CD4+ and CD8+ T cells sorted from blood, pooled from several donors. This sequence originates from a pool of human donors in good health; the sample pools cells from several healthy donors. The chain has TRBV11-2 and TRBJ2-7; D is unclear. The CDR3 DNA reads TGTGCCAGCAGCTTAGAGGCGCAGCGCTCCTACGAGCAGTACTTC. It encodes CASSLEAQRSYEQYF.